These 5 T cell receptor beta chains came from one sample sequenced in a study of OX40 agonist ivuxolimab in advanced cancers. Sequenced by immunoSEQ multiplex PCR; TCRdb stores in-frame clones only, minus some. The sample has around 100,000 clones, 90% seen once. The sequencing here drew on CD4+ or CD8+ T cells sorted from blood, taken in a trial of the OX40 agonist ivuxolimab. These receptors were obtained from an adult with an advanced solid tumor such as melanoma, head and neck, liver or kidney cancer.

The chain recombines TRBV10-2 with TRBJ2-7; D is possibly TRBD2 (6 bases). Trimming cost V 0 bases and J 1 base, with 10 bases left between them. Germline CDR1 reads WSHSY; CDR2 reads SAAADI. This CDR3 is built from 15 residues. The CDR3: CASSESRDSSYEQYF. CDR3 coding DNA: TGCGCCAGCAGTGAGTCGCGGGATTCTTCCTACGAGCAGTACTTC.

The chain links TRBV9 to TRBJ1-2; weak D call: TRBD1 (5 bases). The germline V gene has CDR1 SGDLS and CDR2 YYNGEE. This CDR3 has 16 amino acids. V was pared by 2 bases and J by 7 bases, with 21 bases between. CDR3 sequence (DNA): TGTGCCAGCAGCGTGGGGGGGAGTACCCTGGTAGGTGGCTACACCTTC. It is translated as CASSVGGSTLVGGYTF.

This clone was recorded once. The J gene is TRBJ2-5, the V gene TRBV28; TRBD1 aligns across 10 bases. This CDR3 contains 16 residues. Germline CDR1 reads MDHEN; CDR2 reads SYDVKM. V gave up 4 bases and J gave up 1 base; unmatched junction bases: 6. CDR3 amino acids: CASSSPGQGGQETQYF. CDR3 bases: TGTGCCAGCAGTTCTCCAGGACAGGGGGGCCAAGAGACCCAGTACTTC. The entire variable domain, with the rest obtained from reference TRBV28 and TRBJ2-5, is as follows: DVKVTQSSRYLVKRTGEKVFLECVQDMDHENMFWYRQDPGLGLRLIYFSYDVKMKEKGDIPEGYSVSREKKERFSLILESASTNQTSMYLCASSSPGQGGQETQYFGPGTRLLVL.

The J gene is TRBJ2-7, the V gene TRBV5-5; the D gene is possibly TRBD1 (6 bases). The V gene lost 0 bases and the J gene lost 4 bases, with 14 bases spanning the gap. The germline gives CDR1 SGHKS, CDR2 YYEKEE (reference sequence). The CDR3 is 15 residues long. This CDR3 is CASSLGQGIFYEQYF. The DNA of the CDR3 is TGTGCCAGCAGCTTGGGGCAGGGGATTTTTTACGAGCAGTACTTC.

The chain uses TRBV5-1 and TRBJ1-6; 9 bases line up with TRBD1. The CDR3 covers 16 residues. V shed 3 bases and J 6 bases; nucleotides not matched to a gene: 7. Germline V gives CDR1 SGHRS, CDR2 YFSETQ. As DNA, the CDR3 is TGCGCCAGCAGCTCCCTTCCGACAGGGGGTAATTCACCCCTCCACTTT. Protein product: CASSSLPTGGNSPLHF.